This T cell receptor (beta chain) comes out of a study of radiotherapy plus CTLA-4 blockade in lung cancer. Study as a whole: Disease control was present in roughly 29% of patients, and objective responses in less than 20%.

Study-wide results and limits: Early clonal dynamics of blood T cells, together with interferon-beta, were reported as the best response predictor.

The germline V gene encodes CDR1 DFQATT and CDR2 SNEGSKA (reference sequence). The CDR3 sequence is 11 residues long. In regard to this clone: Its matching antigen is unknown. An end of the junction does not agree with germline; a read error may underlie this.

Profiled with immunoSEQ multiplex PCR; TCRdb holds only in-frame clones, not every one. Among roughly 86,000 clones, 83% were seen once, and the ten largest hold around 0.76%. This specimen was peripheral blood, taken from a patient treated with radiotherapy plus ipilimumab. The sequence was collected from a human donor with non-small cell lung cancer who had stable disease on radiotherapy plus ipilimumab. V gene TRBV20-1 combines with J gene TRBJ2-3; D gene uncertain. The CDR3 region is CSARDVNSQYF. The CDR3 bases are TGCAGTGCAAGAGACGTAAATTCGCAGTATTTT.